The rows below give T cell receptor beta chains drawn from one sample of a study of blood T cell repertoires in COVID-19. Data came from immunoSEQ multiplex PCR; TCRdb stores just in-frame clones and leaves some out. The sample contains about 170,000 clones, 84% of which appear only once. The sequencing sample was made of peripheral blood. The receptors were gathered from a man aged 18 to 30 with active or convalescent COVID-19. CDR3s include the opening cysteine and the closing phenylalanine or tryptophan. The D gene is left open where the match is weak. The listing skips clone size in some rows; elsewhere it reads once, few, many or a size class.

J gene	V gene	D gene	CDR3 length	clone size	CDR3 protein	CDR3 DNA
TRBJ1-1	TRBV30	-	10	-	CAWSVLVERF	TGTGCCTGGAGTGTGTTAGTGGAGCGGTTT
TRBJ1-3	TRBV9	-	15	-	CASSLTGIGGNTIYF	TGTGCCAGCAGTCTAACAGGGATCGGAGGAAACACCATATATTTT
TRBJ1-5	TRBV28	TRBD1	16	-	CASSSSTGTGQQPQHF	TGTGCCAGCAGTAGCTCCACCGGGACAGGGCAGCAGCCCCAGCATTTT
TRBJ1-5	TRBV7-2	TRBD1	15	few	CASSLGGQGHQPQHF	TGTGCCAGCAGCTTAGGGGGACAGGGACATCAGCCCCAGCATTTT
TRBJ2-7	TRBV7-8	-	13	-	CASTSGGSYEQYF	TGTGCCAGCACCTCAGGAGGCTCCTACGAGCAGTACTTC
TRBJ1-3	TRBV11-2	-	15	-	CASSLVAGLGNTIYF	TGTGCCAGCAGCTTAGTGGCAGGGCTTGGAAACACCATATATTTT
TRBJ2-5	TRBV6-2/TRBV6-3	-	13	once	CASSYPTPETQYF	TGTGCCAGCAGTTACCCTACTCCTGAGACCCAGTACTTC
TRBJ2-2	TRBV4-3	-	15	-	CASSQDVALTGELFF	TGCGCCAGCAGCCAAGATGTAGCGCTCACCGGGGAGCTGTTTTTT
TRBJ1-6	TRBV3-1/TRBV3-2	TRBD1	15	few	CASSHLDRDNSPLHF	TGTGCCAGCAGCCATCTGGACAGGGATAATTCACCCCTCCACTTT
TRBJ2-5	TRBV7-2	TRBD2	16	-	CASSLRGLAGQETQYF	TGTGCCAGCAGCTTAAGAGGACTAGCGGGGCAAGAGACCCAGTACTTC
TRBJ2-7	TRBV6-5	TRBD1	15	-	CAGTGGGQGHYEQYF	TGTGCCGGAACCGGGGGGGGACAGGGGCACTACGAGCAGTACTTC
TRBJ2-7	TRBV7-3	TRBD2	15	-	CASSLTGTSGYEQYF	TGTGCCAGCAGCCTTACCGGGACTAGCGGCTACGAGCAGTACTTC
TRBJ1-2	TRBV7-2	-	17	few	CASSLGGYAGANYGYTF	TGTGCCAGCAGCCTAGGAGGTTATGCAGGGGCTAACTATGGCTACACCTTC
TRBJ1-5	TRBV19	TRBD1	15	-	CASSRDRGYNQPQHF	TGTGCCAGTAGTCGGGACAGGGGATACAATCAGCCCCAGCATTTT
TRBJ2-2	TRBV30	TRBD1	14	-	CAWDRGQATGELFF	TGTGCCTGGGATAGGGGGCAAGCCACCGGGGAGCTGTTTTTT
TRBJ1-1	TRBV6-5	-	14	-	CASRLQGSSTEAFF	TGTGCCAGCAGGTTACAGGGCTCAAGCACTGAAGCTTTCTTT
TRBJ1-6	TRBV5-1	-	17	-	CASSLAGDSSYNSPLHF	TGCGCCAGCAGCTTGGCAGGGGATAGCTCCTATAATTCACCCCTCCACTTT
TRBJ2-6	TRBV18	-	16	-	CASSAFRLSGANVLTF	TGTGCCAGCTCAGCTTTCAGGTTGTCTGGGGCCAACGTCCTGACTTTC
TRBJ2-7	TRBV10-3	TRBD1	14	-	CAISEPGGSYEQYF	TGTGCCATCAGTGAGCCAGGGGGCTCCTACGAGCAGTACTTC
TRBJ2-5	TRBV24-1	TRBD2	16	-	CATSARGGSGQETQYF	TGTGCCACCAGTGCGAGGGGCGGGAGTGGGCAAGAGACCCAGTACTTC
TRBJ2-7	TRBV10-1	-	15	once	CASRRDRTTSYEQYF	TGCGCCAGCAGAAGAGACAGGACCACCTCCTACGAGCAGTACTTC
TRBJ2-2	TRBV12-3/TRBV12-4	-	13	-	CASSFSLTGELFF	TGTGCCAGCAGTTTTAGCCTGACCGGGGAGCTGTTTTTT
TRBJ2-1	TRBV25-1	TRBD1	15	-	CASSQVGTAYNEQFF	TGTGCCAGCAGCCAAGTCGGGACAGCCTACAATGAGCAGTTCTTC
TRBJ2-5	TRBV19	-	12	-	CASSIEAGQKYF	TGTGCCAGTAGTATAGAGGCGGGACAGAAGTACTTC
TRBJ2-1	TRBV9	-	16	once	CASSAALAGSYNEQFF	TGTGCCAGCAGCGCTGCCCTCGCGGGCTCCTACAATGAGCAGTTCTTC
TRBJ1-2	TRBV19	-	16	-	CASSSGREYRNYGYTF	TGTGCCAGTAGTTCAGGGCGGGAGTACCGGAACTATGGCTACACCTTC
TRBJ2-1	TRBV14	TRBD2	16	-	CASSGTSGKFHNEQFF	TGTGCCAGCTCCGGGACTAGCGGGAAGTTCCACAATGAGCAGTTCTTC
TRBJ1-1	TRBV18	TRBD1	17	-	CASSRRTGSNRNTEAFF	TGTGCCAGCTCACGAAGGACAGGGTCGAACAGAAACACTGAAGCTTTCTTT
TRBJ1-3	TRBV18	TRBD1	16	-	CASSRTGGDRGNTIYF	TGTGCCAGCTCACGAACAGGGGGCGATCGGGGAAACACCATATATTTT
TRBJ2-4	TRBV5-1	TRBD2	15	-	CASSLGGGNLESQYF	TGCGCCAGCAGCTTGGGGGGAGGGAATCTAGAGAGTCAGTACTTC
TRBJ1-1	TRBV30	-	15	-	CAWSAGLGRYTEAFF	TGTGCCTGGAGTGCCGGCCTGGGGCGATACACTGAAGCTTTCTTT
TRBJ2-2	TRBV5-1	-	13	-	CASSLGGTGELFF	TGCGCCAGCAGCTTGGGAGGGACCGGGGAGCTGTTTTTT
TRBJ1-4	TRBV6-5	-	14	once	CASSSTATNEKLFF	TGTGCCAGCAGTTCGACTGCAACTAATGAAAAACTGTTTTTT
TRBJ2-1	TRBV11-2	-	18	-	CASTSPAVGGLLGNEQFF	TGTGCCAGCACCTCTCCGGCGGTGGGGGGACTGTTAGGGAATGAGCAGTTCTTC
TRBJ1-4	TRBV5-1	TRBD1	16	-	CASRKEQGAVGEKLFF	TGCGCCAGCAGAAAAGAACAGGGGGCGGTCGGTGAAAAACTGTTTTTT
TRBJ1-2	TRBV11-2	-	14	few	CASSLRGIDYGYTF	TGTGCCAGCAGCTTACGGGGAATTGACTATGGCTACACCTTC
TRBJ1-6	TRBV18	-	15	-	CASSPQDSHNSPLHF	TGTGCCAGCTCACCCCAAGACAGTCATAATTCACCCCTCCACTTT
TRBJ1-3	TRBV5-1	-	14	-	CASSSDYSGNTIYF	TGCGCCAGCAGCTCGGACTACTCTGGAAACACCATATATTTT
TRBJ2-7	TRBV19	-	14	-	CASSIGEGSYEQYF	TGTGCCAGTAGTATAGGTGAGGGTTCCTACGAGCAGTACTTC
TRBJ1-1	TRBV21-1	-	16	-	CASPKPGKYLNTEAFF	TGTGCCAGCCCCAAACCAGGAAAATATTTGAACACTGAAGCTTTCTTT
TRBJ1-1	TRBV15	-	14	-	CATSREGGYTEAFF	TGTGCCACCAGCAGAGAAGGGGGTTACACTGAAGCTTTCTTT
TRBJ2-7	TRBV28	-	12	-	CASSGQLYEQYF	TGTGCCAGCAGTGGACAGTTATACGAGCAGTACTTC
TRBJ2-3	TRBV18	-	16	-	CASSPSGGGLADTQYF	TGTGCCAGCTCACCCTCAGGAGGGGGCCTCGCAGATACGCAGTATTTT
TRBJ2-5	TRBV7-9	-	12	once	CASSPRSETQYF	TGTGCCAGCAGCCCCCGGTCGGAGACCCAGTACTTC
TRBJ2-3	TRBV6-6	-	16	-	CASSYFPRLVTDTQYF	TGTGCCAGCAGTTACTTCCCGAGACTGGTCACAGATACGCAGTATTTT
TRBJ2-5	TRBV9	TRBD2	15	-	CASSAGTSGQETQYF	TGTGCCAGCAGCGCCGGGACTAGCGGGCAAGAGACCCAGTACTTC
TRBJ2-7	TRBV5-1	-	16	-	CASSLEGRDKVDEQYF	TGCGCCAGCAGCTTGGAAGGCAGGGATAAGGTGGACGAGCAGTACTTC
TRBJ2-1	TRBV7-6	TRBD1	16	once	CASSKGGTGGWDEQFF	TGTGCCAGCAGCAAAGGGGGGACAGGGGGCTGGGATGAGCAGTTCTTC
TRBJ1-6	TRBV29-1	TRBD1	13	few	CSVVRDRNSPLHF	TGCAGCGTTGTCCGGGACAGGAATTCACCCCTCCACTTT
TRBJ2-7	TRBV28	TRBD2	16	few	CASSLKGWSGELEQYF	TGTGCCAGCAGTTTAAAGGGGTGGAGCGGGGAGCTCGAGCAGTACTTC
TRBJ1-6	TRBV27	-	15	-	CASSTTSGTNSPLHF	TGTGCCAGCAGTACGACCTCCGGGACAAATTCACCCCTCCACTTT
TRBJ1-3	TRBV19	TRBD1	16	once	CASRPGGKGTGNTIYF	TGTGCCAGTAGGCCAGGGGGCAAGGGCACTGGAAACACCATATATTTT
TRBJ2-7	TRBV12-3/TRBV12-4	-	13	-	CASSLALRYEQYF	TGTGCCAGCAGTTTAGCGCTTCGGTACGAGCAGTACTTC